This entry is about one T cell receptor (beta chain). The antigen remains undetermined. The investigators amplified TCR beta CDR3 regions from RNA transcripts. When the TCR CDR3 underwent first-round RT-PCR, the HTBI primer set was used. TCRdb fed the multiplex PCR reads into MiXCR, producing one record per CDR3 protein. Here the sample spans roughly 500,000 distinct CDR3 sequences, about 20% being singletons. The source of the sample is a study of T cells in Graves' hyperthyroidism and ophthalmopathy. The V gene end was trimmed by 2 bases and the J gene end by 3 bases; junction bases not matched to a gene: 6. The germline V gene has CDR1 KGHSY and CDR2 FQNENV. The CDR3 extends over 15 amino acids. Ophthalmopathy patients showed a Clinical Activity Score of at least 3, NOSPECS grade of at least 4 and duration under 3 months. Exclusions: uncontrolled infection, other autoimmune disease, pregnancy, lactation.

General study points: Most thyroid clonotypes expanded above 0.001 appeared in blood too. Classification by a 13 V-J model distinguished ophthalmopathy from stable hyperthyroidism.

This chain uses TRBV16 with TRBJ1-1; TRBD1 matches 7 bases. The sample comprised blood. This receptor was taken from a woman between 65 and 79 years old with Graves' ophthalmopathy. CDR3 in amino acids: CASSQPGQRDTEAFF. The CDR3 region has the DNA TGTGCCAGCAGCCAACCGGGACAGCGAGACACTGAAGCTTTCTTT.